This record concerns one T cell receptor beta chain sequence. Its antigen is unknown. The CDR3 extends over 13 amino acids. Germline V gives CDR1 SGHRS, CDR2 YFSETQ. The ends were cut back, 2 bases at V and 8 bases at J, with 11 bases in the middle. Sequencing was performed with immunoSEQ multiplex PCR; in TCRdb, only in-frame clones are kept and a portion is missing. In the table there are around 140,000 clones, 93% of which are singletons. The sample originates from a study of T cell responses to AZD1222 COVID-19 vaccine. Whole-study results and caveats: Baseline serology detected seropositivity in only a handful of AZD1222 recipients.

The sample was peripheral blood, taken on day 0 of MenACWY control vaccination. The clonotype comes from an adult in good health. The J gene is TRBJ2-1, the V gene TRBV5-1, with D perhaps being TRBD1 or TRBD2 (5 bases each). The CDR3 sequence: CASSFLRGHEQFF. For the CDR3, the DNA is TGCGCCAGCAGCTTCCTGAGGGGTCATGAGCAGTTCTTC.